The source of this T cell receptor (beta chain) is a study of a mutant IDH1 vaccine in newly diagnosed glioma. Study background: Sex among treated patients split about 60% male, about 40% female; mean age was roughly 40 years. Study-wide results and caveats: Among all patients, vaccine-induced immune responses occurred in 93.3%. Apparently unrelated to pseudoprogression were changes in the top peripheral T cell clonotypes.

CDR3 length: 14 residues. Germline loops: CDR1 SNHLY, CDR2 FYNNEI. V lost 4 bases and J 3 bases, leaving 9 bases between the germline ends. Points on this clone: Its antigen is not identified.

The sample's time point: week 35, safety follow-up. Every vaccination contained 300 ug of the mutant IDH1 20-mer peptide and was paired with topical imiquimod. Method: immunoSEQ multiplex PCR; TCRdb's copy keeps in-frame clones and lacks some. The repertoire holds some 66,000 clones, with less than 90% as singletons. The input for sequencing was PBMCs, taken from a glioma patient whose treatment included an IDH1 peptide vaccine. The chain employs TRBV2 and TRBJ2-2; D might be TRBD2 (5 bases). The TCR was taken from a young man with glioma. Here the CDR3 reads CASSGQADTGELFF. In DNA form, the CDR3 reads TGTGCCAGCAGTGGACAAGCGGACACCGGGGAGCTGTTTTTT.